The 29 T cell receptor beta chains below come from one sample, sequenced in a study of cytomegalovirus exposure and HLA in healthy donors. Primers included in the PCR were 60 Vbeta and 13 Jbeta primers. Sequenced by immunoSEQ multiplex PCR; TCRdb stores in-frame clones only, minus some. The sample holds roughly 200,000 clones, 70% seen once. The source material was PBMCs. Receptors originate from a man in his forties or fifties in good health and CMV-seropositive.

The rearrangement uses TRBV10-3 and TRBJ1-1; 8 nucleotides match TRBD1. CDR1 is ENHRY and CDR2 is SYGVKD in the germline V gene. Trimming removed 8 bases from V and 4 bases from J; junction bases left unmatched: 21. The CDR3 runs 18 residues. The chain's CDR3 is CAICSDRDLGRGCTEAFF. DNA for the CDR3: TGTGCCATCTGCTCGGACAGGGATCTAGGGAGGGGTTGCACTGAAGCTTTCTTT.

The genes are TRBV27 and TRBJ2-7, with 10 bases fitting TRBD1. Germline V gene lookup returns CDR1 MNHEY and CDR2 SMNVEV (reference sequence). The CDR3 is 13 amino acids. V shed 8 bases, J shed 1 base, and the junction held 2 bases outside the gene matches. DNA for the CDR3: TGTGCCAGCGCGGGACAGGGGTCCTACGAGCAGTACTTC. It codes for CASAGQGSYEQYF.

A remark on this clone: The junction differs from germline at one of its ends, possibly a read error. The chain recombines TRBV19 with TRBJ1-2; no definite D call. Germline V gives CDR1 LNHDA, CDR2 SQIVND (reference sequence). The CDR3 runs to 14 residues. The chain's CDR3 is CAGSIDRVVNGYTF. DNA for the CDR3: TGTGCCGGTAGTATAGATCGAGTGGTGAATGGCTACACCTTC.

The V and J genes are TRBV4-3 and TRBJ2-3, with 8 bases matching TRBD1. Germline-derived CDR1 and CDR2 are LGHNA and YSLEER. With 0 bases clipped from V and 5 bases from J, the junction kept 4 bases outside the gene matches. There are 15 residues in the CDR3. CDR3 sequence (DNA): TGCGCCAGCAGCCAAGAGGACAGGGTCGGAGATACGCAGTATTTT. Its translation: CASSQEDRVGDTQYF.

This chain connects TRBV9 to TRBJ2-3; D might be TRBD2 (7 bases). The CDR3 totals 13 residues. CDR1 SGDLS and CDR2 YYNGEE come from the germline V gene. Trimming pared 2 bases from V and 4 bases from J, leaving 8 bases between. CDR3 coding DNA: TGTGCCAGCAGCGTCGGGGGGCCAGATACGCAGTATTTT. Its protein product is CASSVGGPDTQYF.

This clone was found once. The CDR3 reads CASIMFRGGTEAFF. CDR3 coding DNA: TGTGCCAGCATTATGTTTAGGGGAGGAACTGAAGCTTTCTTT. The V gene is TRBV6-6, the J gene TRBJ1-1, with D maybe TRBD1 (5 bases). CDR3 length equals 14 residues. Looked up from germline, CDR1 is MNHNY and CDR2 is SVGAGI (reference sequence). V lost 7 bases, J lost 5 bases, and 17 bases lay in between.

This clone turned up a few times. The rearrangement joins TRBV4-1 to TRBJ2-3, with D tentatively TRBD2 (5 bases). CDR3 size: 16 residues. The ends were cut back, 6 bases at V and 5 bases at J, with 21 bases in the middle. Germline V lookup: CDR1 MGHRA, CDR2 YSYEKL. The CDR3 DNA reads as TGCGCCAGCAGTCCCCGGGATGGTAGCGTGGGAGATACGCAGTATTTT. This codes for CASSPRDGSVGDTQYF.

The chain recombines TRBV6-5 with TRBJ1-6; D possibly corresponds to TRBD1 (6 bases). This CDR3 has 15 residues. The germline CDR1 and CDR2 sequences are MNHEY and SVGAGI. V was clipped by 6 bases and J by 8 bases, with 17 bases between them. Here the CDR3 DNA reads TGTGCCAGCAGCCTAACATCCAACAGGGATTCACCCCTCCACTTT. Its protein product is CASSLTSNRDSPLHF.

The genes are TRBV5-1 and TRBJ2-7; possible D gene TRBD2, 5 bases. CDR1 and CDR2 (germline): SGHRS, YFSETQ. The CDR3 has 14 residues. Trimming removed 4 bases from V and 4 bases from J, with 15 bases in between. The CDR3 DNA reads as TGCGCCAGCAGCCCCGTGGACGGGAATTACGAGCAGTACTTC. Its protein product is CASSPVDGNYEQYF.

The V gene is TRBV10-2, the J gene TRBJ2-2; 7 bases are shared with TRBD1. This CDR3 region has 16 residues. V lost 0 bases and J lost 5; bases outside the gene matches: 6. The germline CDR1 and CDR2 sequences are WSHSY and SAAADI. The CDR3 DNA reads TGCGCCAGCAGTGAGTCCATACCGACAGGGACCGGGGAGCTGTTTTTT. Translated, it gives CASSESIPTGTGELFF.

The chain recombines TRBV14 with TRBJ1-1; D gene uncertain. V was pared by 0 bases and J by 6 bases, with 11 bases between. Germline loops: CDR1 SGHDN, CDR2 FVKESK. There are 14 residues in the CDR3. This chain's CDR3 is CASSQDEVFAEAFF. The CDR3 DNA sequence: TGTGCCAGCAGCCAAGATGAGGTTTTCGCTGAAGCTTTCTTT.

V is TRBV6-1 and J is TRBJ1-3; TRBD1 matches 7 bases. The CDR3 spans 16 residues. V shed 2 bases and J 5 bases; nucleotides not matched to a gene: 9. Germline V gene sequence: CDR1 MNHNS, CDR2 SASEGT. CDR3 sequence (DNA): TGTGCCAGCAGTGAACGAGGAGACAGGGTAAGAAACACCATATATTTT. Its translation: CASSERGDRVRNTIYF.

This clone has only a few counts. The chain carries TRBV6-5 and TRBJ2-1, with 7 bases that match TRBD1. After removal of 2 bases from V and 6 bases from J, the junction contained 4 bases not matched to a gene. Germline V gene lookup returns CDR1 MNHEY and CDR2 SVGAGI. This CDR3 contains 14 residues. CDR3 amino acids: CASSYGQVGNEQFF. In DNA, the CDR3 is TGTGCCAGCAGTTACGGACAGGTGGGCAATGAGCAGTTCTTC.

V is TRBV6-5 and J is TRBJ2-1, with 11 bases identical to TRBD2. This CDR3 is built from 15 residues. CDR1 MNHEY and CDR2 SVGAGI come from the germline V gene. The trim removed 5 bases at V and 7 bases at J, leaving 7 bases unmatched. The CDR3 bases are TGTGCCAGCAGTCGACCGGGACTAGCGGCGAATGAGCAGTTCTTC. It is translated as CASSRPGLAANEQFF.

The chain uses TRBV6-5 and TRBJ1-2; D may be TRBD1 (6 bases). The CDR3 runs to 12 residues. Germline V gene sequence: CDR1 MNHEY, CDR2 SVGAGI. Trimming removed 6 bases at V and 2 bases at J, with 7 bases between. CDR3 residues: CASRDRNYGYTF. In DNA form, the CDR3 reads TGTGCCAGCAGGGACAGAAACTATGGCTACACCTTC.

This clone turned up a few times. For the CDR3, the DNA is TGTGCCAGTACTAATAGGGGGCTCAGGACTGAAGCTTTCTTT. Protein product: CASTNRGLRTEAFF. The chain couples TRBV19 to TRBJ1-1; TRBD1 matches 7 bases. Germline trimming cut 7 bases from V and 5 bases from J; bases unmatched to any gene: 10. The germline V gene encodes CDR1 LNHDA and CDR2 SQIVND (reference sequence). CDR3 length equals 14 residues. Based on the CDR3 plus reference TRBV19 and TRBJ1-1, the full variable domain is DGGITQSPKYLFRKEGQNVTLSCEQNLNHDAMYWYRQDPGQGLRLIYYSQIVNDFQKGDIAEGYSVSREKKESFPLTVTSAQKNPTAFYLCASTNRGLRTEAFFGQGTRLTVV.

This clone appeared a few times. CDR3: CASSLGQGQPLYGYTF. The DNA for the CDR3 is TGTGCCAGCAGCTTGGGTCAAGGACAGCCTCTCTATGGCTACACCTTC. The chain combines TRBV5-4 with TRBJ1-2; tentative D call: TRBD1 (6 bases). This CDR3 contains 16 residues. V was clipped by 0 bases and J by 4 bases, with 16 bases between them. The germline CDR1 and CDR2 sequences are SGHNT and YYREEE (reference sequence).

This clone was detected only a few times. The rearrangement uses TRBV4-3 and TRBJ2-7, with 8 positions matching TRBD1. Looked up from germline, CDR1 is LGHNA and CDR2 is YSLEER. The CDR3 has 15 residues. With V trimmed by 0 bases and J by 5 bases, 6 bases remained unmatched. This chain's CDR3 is CASSQEGDRGHEQYF. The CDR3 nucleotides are TGCGCCAGCAGCCAAGAGGGAGACAGGGGACACGAGCAGTACTTC.

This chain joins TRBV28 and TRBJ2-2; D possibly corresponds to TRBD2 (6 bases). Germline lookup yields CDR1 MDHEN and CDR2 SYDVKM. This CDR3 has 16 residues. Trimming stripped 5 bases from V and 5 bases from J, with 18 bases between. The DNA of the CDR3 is TGTGCCAGCAGTCCCTTAGCGGCCCCGAGGACCGGGGAGCTGTTTTTT. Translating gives CASSPLAAPRTGELFF.

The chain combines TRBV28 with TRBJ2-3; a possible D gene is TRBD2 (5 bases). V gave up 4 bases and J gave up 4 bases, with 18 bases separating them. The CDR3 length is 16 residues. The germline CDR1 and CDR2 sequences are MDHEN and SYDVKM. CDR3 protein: CASSSPWGLGADTQYF. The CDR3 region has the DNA TGTGCCAGCAGTTCCCCATGGGGTCTCGGGGCAGATACGCAGTATTTT.

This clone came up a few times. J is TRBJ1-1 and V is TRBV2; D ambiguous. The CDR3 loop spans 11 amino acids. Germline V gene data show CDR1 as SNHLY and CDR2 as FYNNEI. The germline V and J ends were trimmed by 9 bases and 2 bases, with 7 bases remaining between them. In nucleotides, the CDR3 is TGTGCCAGGCACAGCAACACTGAAGCTTTCTTT. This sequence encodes CARHSNTEAFF.

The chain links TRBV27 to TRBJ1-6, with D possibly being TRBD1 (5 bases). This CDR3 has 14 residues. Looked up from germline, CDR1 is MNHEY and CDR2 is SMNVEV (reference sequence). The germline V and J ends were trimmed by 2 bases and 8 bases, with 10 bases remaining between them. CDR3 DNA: TGTGCCAGCAGTTTAAGGCGGGGCGATTCACCCCTCCACTTT. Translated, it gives CASSLRRGDSPLHF.

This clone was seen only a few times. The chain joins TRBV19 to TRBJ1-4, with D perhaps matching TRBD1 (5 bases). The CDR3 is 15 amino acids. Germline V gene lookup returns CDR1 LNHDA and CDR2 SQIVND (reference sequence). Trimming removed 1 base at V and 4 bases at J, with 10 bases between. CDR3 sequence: CASSIGGGINEKLFF. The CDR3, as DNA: TGTGCCAGTAGTATAGGGGGGGGAATTAATGAAAAACTGTTTTTT.

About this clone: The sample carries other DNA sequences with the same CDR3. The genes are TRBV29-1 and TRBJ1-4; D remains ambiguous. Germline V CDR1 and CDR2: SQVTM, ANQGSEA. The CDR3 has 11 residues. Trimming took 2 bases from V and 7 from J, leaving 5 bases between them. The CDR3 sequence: CSVETGEKLFF. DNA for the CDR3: TGCAGCGTTGAAACCGGTGAAAAACTGTTTTTT.

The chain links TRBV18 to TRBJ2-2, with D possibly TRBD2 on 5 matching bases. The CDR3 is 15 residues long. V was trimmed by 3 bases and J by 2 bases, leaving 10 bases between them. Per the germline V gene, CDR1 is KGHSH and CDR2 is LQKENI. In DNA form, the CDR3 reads TGTGCCAGCTCACCCCGAGGGAGAAACACCGGGGAGCTGTTTTTT. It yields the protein CASSPRGRNTGELFF.

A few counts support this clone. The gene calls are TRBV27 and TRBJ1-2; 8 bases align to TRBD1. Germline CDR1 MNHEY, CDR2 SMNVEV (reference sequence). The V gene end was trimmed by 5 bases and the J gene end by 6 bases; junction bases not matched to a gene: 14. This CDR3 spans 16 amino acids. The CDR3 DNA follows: TGTGCCAGCAGTGTCCGGGGGGTGGACAGGGCGGATGGCTACACCTTC. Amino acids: CASSVRGVDRADGYTF.

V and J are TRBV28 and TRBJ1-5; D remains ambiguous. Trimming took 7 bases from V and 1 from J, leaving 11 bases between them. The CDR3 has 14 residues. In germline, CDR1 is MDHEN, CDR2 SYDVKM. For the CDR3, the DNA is TGTGCCAGCACCTTACCGCGGAGCAATCAGCCCCAGCATTTT. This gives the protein CASTLPRSNQPQHF.

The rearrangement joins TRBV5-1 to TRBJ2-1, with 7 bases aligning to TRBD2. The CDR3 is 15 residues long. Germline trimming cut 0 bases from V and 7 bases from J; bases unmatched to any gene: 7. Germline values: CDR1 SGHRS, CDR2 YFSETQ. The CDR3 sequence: CASSLASGWENEQFF. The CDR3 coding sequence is TGCGCCAGCAGCTTGGCTAGCGGATGGGAAAATGAGCAGTTCTTC.

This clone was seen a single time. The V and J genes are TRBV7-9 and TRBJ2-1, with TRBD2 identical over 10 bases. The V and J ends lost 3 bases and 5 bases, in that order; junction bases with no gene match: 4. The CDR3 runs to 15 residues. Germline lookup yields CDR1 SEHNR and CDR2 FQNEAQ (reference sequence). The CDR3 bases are TGTGCCAGCAGCTTTCTAGCGGGGGCCCACAATGAGCAGTTCTTC. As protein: CASSFLAGAHNEQFF.